These 30 T cell receptor beta chains came from one sample sequenced in a study of T cell responses to AZD1222 COVID-19 vaccine. The repertoire was sequenced with immunoSEQ multiplex PCR; TCRdb's copy has only in-frame clones and lacks some. The sample has roughly 100,000 clones; less than 95% are singletons. Sequenced here: peripheral blood, sampled on day 0 of AZD1222 vaccination. The receptors come from an adult in good health.

This clone came up once. The V gene is TRBV11-2, the J gene TRBJ2-2; 8 bases are a match to TRBD2. The J segment lost 8 bases and the V segment lost 0 bases, leaving 11 bases of the junction unmatched. CDR3 length: 17 amino acids. Germline lookup yields CDR1 SGHAT and CDR2 FQNNGV. CDR3 region: CASSLEDLAGWGGELFF. The CDR3 DNA is TGTGCCAGCAGCTTAGAGGACCTAGCGGGCTGGGGTGGGGAGCTGTTTTTT. Full variable domain (missing parts from reference TRBV11-2 and TRBJ2-2): EAGVAQSPRYKIIEKRQSVAFWCNPISGHATLYWYQQILGQGPKLLIQFQNNGVVDDSQLPKDRFSAERLKGVDSTLKIQPAKLEDSAVYLCASSLEDLAGWGGELFFGEGSRLTVL.

The chain is built from TRBV19 and TRBJ1-5; no reliable D call. Trimming took 1 base from V and 0 from J, leaving 13 bases between them. Germline V gene sequence: CDR1 LNHDA, CDR2 SQIVND (reference sequence). The CDR3 consists of 17 residues. CDR3 residues: CASSIAVSISSNQPQHF. As DNA, the CDR3 is TGTGCCAGTAGTATAGCGGTCAGCATTTCTAGCAATCAGCCCCAGCATTTT.

This chain's CDR3 is CAISEYSSAGEAFF. For the CDR3, the DNA is TGTGCCATCAGTGAGTACAGCTCGGCCGGGGAAGCTTTCTTT. The rearrangement joins TRBV10-3 to TRBJ1-1, with D hard to call. The CDR3 totals 14 residues. In germline, CDR1 is ENHRY, CDR2 SYGVKD. Trimming pared 1 base from V and 8 bases from J, leaving 14 bases between.

The chain combines TRBV2 with TRBJ1-5, with unresolved D. The length of the CDR3 is 15 residues. Germline assignment: CDR1 SNHLY and CDR2 FYNNEI. Between the trimmed V and J ends, which lost 5 bases and 0 bases, there was a span of 11 bases. CDR3 sequence reads: CASSWARHSNQPQHF. In DNA, the CDR3 is TGTGCCAGCAGTTGGGCCCGCCATAGCAATCAGCCCCAGCATTTT.

This chain uses TRBV9 with TRBJ2-5; 8 bases align to TRBD2. Germline assignment: CDR1 SGDLS and CDR2 YYNGEE. V shed 4 bases, J shed 5 bases, and the junction held 13 bases outside the gene matches. The CDR3 is 16 amino acids. CDR3 DNA sequence: TGTGCCAGCAGCCCCCACCCGGGGGGGGCCGAGGAGACCCAGTACTTC. Translated, it gives CASSPHPGGAEETQYF. Using reference TRBV9 and TRBJ2-5 for the parts outside the CDR3, the full variable domain is DSGVTQTPKHLITATGQRVTLRCSPRSGDLSVYWYQQSLDQGLQFLIQYYNGEERAKGNILERFSAQQFPDLHSELNLSSLELGDSALYFCASSPHPGGAEETQYFGPGTRLLVL.

The chain has TRBV6-5 and TRBJ1-3; D is perhaps TRBD1 (5 bases). The CDR3 loop spans 14 amino acids. From germline, CDR1 is MNHEY and CDR2 SVGAGI. V lost 11 bases to trimming and J lost 0 bases, with 14 bases between them. CDR3 DNA sequence: TGTGCCGTTCGCTCAGGGAACTCTGGAAACACCATATATTTT. This gives the protein CAVRSGNSGNTIYF.

The CDR3 reads CATSPGQPETGELFF. CDR3 DNA sequence: TGCGCCACCTCACCGGGACAACCCGAAACCGGGGAGCTGTTTTTT. The rearrangement joins TRBV10-1 to TRBJ2-2; a weak D match, TRBD1 (6 bases). This CDR3 is built from 15 residues. Germline V CDR1 and CDR2: WNHNN, SYGVQD (reference sequence). Trimming stripped 10 bases from V and 5 bases from J, with 20 bases between.

This CDR3 is CATSDLSAGDSYEQYF. The CDR3 nucleotides read TGTGCCACCAGTGATTTATCGGCAGGGGATTCCTACGAGCAGTACTTC. The rearrangement joins TRBV24-1 to TRBJ2-7; TRBD1 is a possible D gene (6 bases). This CDR3 region has 16 residues. CDR1 is KGHDR, CDR2 SFDVKD, per germline. The V end was cut by 1 base, the J end by 1 base, with 13 bases between.

This CDR3 reads CASSASGANTQYF. The DNA for the CDR3 is TGTGCCAGCAGCGCATCGGGGGCAAATACGCAGTATTTT. The V call is TRBV5-4, the J call TRBJ2-3; D assignment may be TRBD1 or TRBD2 (6 bases each). The germline CDR1 and CDR2 sequences are SGHNT and YYREEE (reference sequence). The CDR3 length is 13 residues. Trimming cost V 4 bases and J 7 bases, with 13 bases left between them. The full variable domain, rest sourced from reference TRBV5-4 and TRBJ2-3, is ETGVTQSPTHLIKTRGQQVTLRCSSQSGHNTVSWYQQALGQGPQFIFQYYREEENGRGNFPPRFSGLQFPNYSSELNVNALELDDSALYLCASSASGANTQYFGPGTRLTVL.

This chain connects TRBV6-5 to TRBJ1-1; 8 nucleotides match TRBD1. The CDR3 totals 12 residues. CDR1 is MNHEY and CDR2 is SVGAGI in the germline V gene. Germline trimming cut 7 bases from V and 4 bases from J; bases unmatched to any gene: 2. The CDR3 sequence is CASMTGATEAFF. DNA of the CDR3: TGTGCCAGCATGACAGGGGCCACTGAAGCTTTCTTT.

The count of this clone is one. V usage is TRBV6-5 and J usage is TRBJ1-3; a weak D match, TRBD1 (5 bases). The CDR3 loop spans 15 amino acids. Per the germline V gene, CDR1 is MNHEY and CDR2 is SVGAGI. Deletions cut 8 bases from V and 3 bases from J, with 17 bases between. CDR3 amino acids: CASALAVGLGNTIYF. DNA of the CDR3: TGTGCCAGCGCCCTCGCCGTGGGACTTGGAAACACCATATATTTT.

The rearrangement links TRBV14 to TRBJ2-1; unclear D gene. The V and J ends lost 1 base and 9 bases respectively, with 7 bases between them. The CDR3 is made up of 12 amino acids. Per germline, CDR1 SGHDN and CDR2 FVKESK. CDR3 sequence (DNA): TGTGCCAGCAGCCAAGTTCTGGGTGAGCAGTTCTTC. Its translation is CASSQVLGEQFF.

The chain joins TRBV7-9 to TRBJ1-6; 7 positions match TRBD1. The CDR3 has 14 amino acids. The V segment lost 5 bases and the J segment 9 bases; nucleotides outside the gene matches: 7. In germline, CDR1 is SEHNR, CDR2 FQNEAQ (reference sequence). The CDR3 loop reads CASSGNTGVSPLHF. DNA of the CDR3: TGTGCCAGCAGCGGTAACACAGGGGTTTCACCCCTCCACTTT.

The V call is TRBV5-5, the J call TRBJ1-1, with D hard to call. CDR1 and CDR2 from the germline V gene are SGHKS and YYEKEE (reference sequence). The CDR3 runs 15 residues. V shed 0 bases and J shed 3 bases, with 12 bases lying between them. The CDR3 coding sequence is TGTGCCAGCAGCTTGGCAACCCACGGGGACACTGAAGCTTTCTTT. This encodes CASSLATHGDTEAFF.

CDR3: CASSFRGAGNTIYF. CDR3 DNA: TGTGCCAGCAGCTTTCGGGGGGCTGGAAACACCATATATTTT. This sequence joins TRBV7-9 and TRBJ1-3; possible D gene TRBD1, 5 bases. Trimming removed 3 bases from V and 2 bases from J, with 8 bases in between. The CDR3 loop spans 14 amino acids. Germline loops: CDR1 SEHNR, CDR2 FQNEAQ (reference sequence).

The gene calls are TRBV28 and TRBJ1-1; D call uncertain. The CDR3 extends over 15 amino acids. The germline V gene encodes CDR1 MDHEN and CDR2 SYDVKM. The germline V and J ends were trimmed by 6 bases and 0 bases, with 14 bases remaining between them. The CDR3 DNA reads TGTGCCAGCAGCCTAATCTCTGTCGTGAACACTGAAGCTTTCTTT. Protein sequence: CASSLISVVNTEAFF.

This chain joins TRBV3-1 (or the pseudogene TRBV3-2) and TRBJ2-5; TRBD2 agrees at 9 bases. CDR1 and CDR2 from the germline V gene are LGHDT and YNNKEL (reference sequence). V gave up 7 bases and J gave up 0 bases; unmatched junction bases: 6. The CDR3 has 15 amino acids. The CDR3 DNA is TGTGCCAGCACCCGACTAGCGGTGTACCAAGAGACCCAGTACTTC. Encoded protein: CASTRLAVYQETQYF.

The genes are TRBV21-1 and TRBJ1-3. TRBV21-1 is classified as a pseudogene. This CDR3 comprises 13 residues. The CDR3 spells CASFDHSGNTIYF. The CDR3 coding sequence is TGTGCCAGCTTCGACCACTCTGGAAACACCATATATTTT.

The V gene is TRBV13, the J gene TRBJ2-7, with no clear D. Germline-derived CDR1 and CDR2 are PRHDT and FYEKMQ (reference sequence). V was clipped by 6 bases and J by 3 bases, with 9 bases between them. The CDR3 is 12 residues long. The CDR3 protein is CASSGGYYEQYF. The DNA for the CDR3 is TGTGCCAGCAGTGGTGGGTACTACGAGCAGTACTTC.

The sample holds a few counts of this clone. V gene TRBV19 combines with J gene TRBJ1-5; perhaps TRBD1 as D (5 bases). Trimming took 3 bases from V and 3 from J, leaving 9 bases between them. This CDR3 has 14 amino acids. Germline values: CDR1 LNHDA, CDR2 SQIVND (reference sequence). The CDR3 DNA follows: TGTGCCAGTAGTATGTGGGACGTCAATCAGCCCCAGCATTTT. Protein sequence: CASSMWDVNQPQHF.

This chain joins TRBV15 and TRBJ1-6; the D gene is possibly TRBD1 (5 bases). Germline V gene sequence: CDR1 LNHNV, CDR2 YYDKDF (reference sequence). Between the trimmed V and J ends, which lost 0 bases and 6 bases, there was a span of 9 bases. This CDR3 is built from 15 residues. The CDR3 is CATSRDPGGNSPLHF. The CDR3 region has the DNA TGTGCCACCAGCAGAGATCCGGGGGGTAATTCACCCCTCCACTTT.

The V call is TRBV5-1, the J call TRBJ2-5; D unclear. Trimming removed 4 bases from V and 4 bases from J, with 14 bases in between. This CDR3 comprises 14 residues. CDR1 and CDR2 from the germline V gene are SGHRS and YFSETQ. This CDR3 reads CASSPVYPGETQYF. DNA for the CDR3: TGCGCCAGCAGCCCCGTCTACCCGGGAGAGACCCAGTACTTC.

Here the CDR3 DNA reads TGTGCCAGCAGCGTATTCGGCGACTCCTACGAGCAGTACTTC. This encodes CASSVFGDSYEQYF. The chain links TRBV9 to TRBJ2-7, with D uncertain. The CDR3 loop spans 14 amino acids. CDR1 and CDR2 (germline): SGDLS, YYNGEE. Trimming removed 1 base from V and 0 bases from J, with 8 bases in between.

The V call is TRBV28, the J call TRBJ1-1; 7 bases are shared with TRBD1. The CDR3 extends over 14 amino acids. CDR1 is MDHEN and CDR2 is SYDVKM in the germline V gene. J was trimmed by 11 bases and V by 2 bases; bases with no gene match: 11. In DNA, the CDR3 is TGTGCCAGCAGTTTACTGACGGGGCTACAGGGGGCTTTCTTT. This encodes CASSLLTGLQGAFF.

This rearrangement joins TRBV28 to TRBJ1-6, with D unresolved. Germline V gives CDR1 MDHEN, CDR2 SYDVKM. The CDR3 is made up of 14 amino acids. The V and J ends lost 6 bases and 6 bases respectively, with 12 bases between them. This chain's CDR3 is CASSDPRGNSPLHF. In nucleotides, the CDR3 is TGTGCCAGCAGCGACCCCCGGGGTAATTCACCCCTCCACTTT.

CDR3 residues: CASSLRGAGSPLHF. The CDR3 DNA sequence: TGTGCCAGCAGCTTAAGGGGTGCAGGGTCACCCCTCCACTTT. The chain is built from TRBV7-3 and TRBJ1-6, with D perhaps TRBD1 (5 bases). This CDR3 contains 14 residues. V was trimmed by 1 base and J by 10 bases, leaving 11 bases between them. Germline CDR1 SGHTA, CDR2 FQGTGA.

The J gene is TRBJ1-2, the V gene TRBV9; D is possibly TRBD1 (5 bases). The germline V gene has CDR1 SGDLS and CDR2 YYNGEE. The CDR3 is made up of 15 amino acids. V shed 0 bases and J shed 4 bases, with 13 bases lying between them. The CDR3 sequence is CASSVGGASGYGYTF. CDR3 DNA sequence: TGTGCCAGCAGCGTAGGAGGGGCATCGGGCTATGGCTACACCTTC.

The genes are TRBV5-4 and TRBJ2-2; tentatively, D is TRBD1 (5 bases). V was clipped by 3 bases and J by 5 bases, with 14 bases between them. CDR1 and CDR2 from the germline V gene are SGHNT and YYREEE (reference sequence). This CDR3 contains 15 residues. The CDR3 DNA reads as TGTGCCAGCAGCTCCCAGGGCATAGTAACCGGGGAGCTGTTTTTT. This translates into CASSSQGIVTGELFF.

About this clone itself: Other DNA sequences in the same sample also yield this CDR3. This chain links TRBV5-1 with TRBJ2-2, with TRBD2 identical over 10 bases. V lost 0 bases, J lost 2 bases, and 4 bases stayed unmatched. This CDR3 is built from 17 residues. CDR1 is SGHRS, CDR2 YFSETQ, per germline. In DNA form, the CDR3 reads TGCGCCAGCAGCTTGGATCCTAGCGGGGGCAACACCGGGGAGCTGTTTTTT. Its protein is CASSLDPSGGNTGELFF.

V usage is TRBV25-1 and J usage is TRBJ2-7; TRBD1 agrees at 7 bases. CDR1 is MGHDK and CDR2 is SYGVNS in the germline V gene. V lost 2 bases, J lost 3 bases, and 4 bases stayed unmatched. The CDR3 is 14 amino acids. CDR3 coding DNA: TGTGCCAGCAGTGAACTTGGACAGGTCTACGAGCAGTACTTC. This translates into CASSELGQVYEQYF.